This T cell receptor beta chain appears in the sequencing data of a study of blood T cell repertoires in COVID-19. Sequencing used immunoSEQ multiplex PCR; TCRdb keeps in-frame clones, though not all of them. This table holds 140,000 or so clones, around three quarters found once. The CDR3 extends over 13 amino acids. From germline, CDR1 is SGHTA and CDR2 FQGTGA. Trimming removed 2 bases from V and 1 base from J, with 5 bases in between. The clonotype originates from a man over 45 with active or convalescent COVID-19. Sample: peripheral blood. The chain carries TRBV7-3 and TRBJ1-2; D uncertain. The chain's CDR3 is CASSLSINYGYTF. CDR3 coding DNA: TGTGCCAGCAGCTTATCCATTAACTATGGCTACACCTTC. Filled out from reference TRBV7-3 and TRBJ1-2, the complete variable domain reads GAGVSQTPSNKVTEKGKYVELRCDPISGHTALYWYRQSLGQGPEFLIYFQGTGAADDSGLPNDRFFAVRPEGSVSTLKIQRTERGDSAVYLCASSLSINYGYTFGSGTRLTVV.